This T cell receptor beta chain stems from a study of cytomegalovirus exposure and HLA in healthy donors. These donors counted as nominally healthy when sampled, but unrecorded immune exposures were likely. PCR involved 60 Vbeta and 13 Jbeta primers. Data came from immunoSEQ multiplex PCR; TCRdb stores just in-frame clones and leaves some out. The table has roughly 120,000 clones, 74% seen once. CDR3 length: 14 residues. V was cut by 7 bases and J by 0 bases, with 13 bases left in between. The germline gives CDR1 SGHNT, CDR2 YYREEE (reference sequence). Sequenced: PBMCs. The TCR comes from a woman in her 50s in good health and CMV-seropositive. This chain joins TRBV5-4 and TRBJ2-5; a possible D gene is TRBD2 (6 bases). The CDR3: CASGDRTNQETQYF. The CDR3 DNA reads as TGTGCCAGCGGGGATAGGACTAACCAAGAGACCCAGTACTTC.